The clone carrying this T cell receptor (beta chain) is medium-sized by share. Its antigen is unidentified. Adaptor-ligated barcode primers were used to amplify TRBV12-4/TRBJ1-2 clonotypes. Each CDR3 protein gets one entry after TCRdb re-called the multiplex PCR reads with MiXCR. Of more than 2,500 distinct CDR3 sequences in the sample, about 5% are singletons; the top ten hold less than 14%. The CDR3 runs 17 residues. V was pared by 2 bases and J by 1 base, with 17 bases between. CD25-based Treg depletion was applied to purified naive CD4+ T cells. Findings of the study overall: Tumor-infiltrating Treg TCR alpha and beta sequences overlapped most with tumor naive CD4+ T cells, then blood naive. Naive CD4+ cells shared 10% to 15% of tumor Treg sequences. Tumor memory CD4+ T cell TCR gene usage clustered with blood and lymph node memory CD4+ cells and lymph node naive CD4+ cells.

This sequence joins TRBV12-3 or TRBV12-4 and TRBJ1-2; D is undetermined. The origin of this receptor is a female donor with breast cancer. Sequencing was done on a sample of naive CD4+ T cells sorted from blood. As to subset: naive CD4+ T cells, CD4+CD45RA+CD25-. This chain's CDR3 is CASSLTGRTAYNYGYTF. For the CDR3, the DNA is TGTGCCAGCAGTTTAACCGGCAGGACCGCTTATAACTATGGCTACACCTTC.